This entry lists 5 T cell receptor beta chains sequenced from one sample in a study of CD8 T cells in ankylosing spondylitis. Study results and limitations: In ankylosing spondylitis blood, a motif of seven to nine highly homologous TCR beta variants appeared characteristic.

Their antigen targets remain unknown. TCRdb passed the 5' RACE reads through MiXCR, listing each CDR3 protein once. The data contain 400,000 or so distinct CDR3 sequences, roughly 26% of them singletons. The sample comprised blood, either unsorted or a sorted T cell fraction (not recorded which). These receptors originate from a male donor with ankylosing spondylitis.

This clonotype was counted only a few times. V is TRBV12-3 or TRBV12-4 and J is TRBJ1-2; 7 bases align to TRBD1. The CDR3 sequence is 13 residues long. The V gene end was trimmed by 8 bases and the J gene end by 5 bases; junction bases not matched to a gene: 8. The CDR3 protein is CASLPGQSYGYTF. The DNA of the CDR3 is TGTGCCAGCCTACCGGGACAGTCGTATGGCTACACCTTC.

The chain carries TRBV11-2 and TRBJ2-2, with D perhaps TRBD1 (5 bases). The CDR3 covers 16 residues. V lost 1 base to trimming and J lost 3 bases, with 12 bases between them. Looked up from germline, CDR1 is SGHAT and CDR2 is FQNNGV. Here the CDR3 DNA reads TGTGCCAGCAGCTTAGCGGTGGGGCGCGACACCGGGGAGCTGTTTTTT. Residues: CASSLAVGRDTGELFF.

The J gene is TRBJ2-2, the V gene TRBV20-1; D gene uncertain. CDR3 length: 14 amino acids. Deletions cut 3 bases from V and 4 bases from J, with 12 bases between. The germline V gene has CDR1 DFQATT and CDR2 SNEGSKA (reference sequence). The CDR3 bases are TGCAGTGCTAGTGGGATTTCGAGCACCGGGGAGCTGTTTTTT. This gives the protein CSASGISSTGELFF.

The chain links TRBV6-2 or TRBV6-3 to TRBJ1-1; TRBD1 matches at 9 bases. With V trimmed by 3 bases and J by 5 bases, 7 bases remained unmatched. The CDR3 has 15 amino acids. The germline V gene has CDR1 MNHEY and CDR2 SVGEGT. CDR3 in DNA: TGTGCCAGCAGTTATGGGACAGGGTTTGAGACTGAAGCTTTCTTT. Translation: CASSYGTGFETEAFF.

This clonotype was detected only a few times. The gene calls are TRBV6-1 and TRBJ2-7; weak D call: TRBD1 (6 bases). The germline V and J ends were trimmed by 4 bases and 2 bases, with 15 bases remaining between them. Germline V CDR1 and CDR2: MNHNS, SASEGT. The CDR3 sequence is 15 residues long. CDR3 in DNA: TGTGCCAGCAGTGTTGGGGGCTCGGGTACCTACGAGCAGTACGTC. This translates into CASSVGGSGTYEQYV.